Listed here are 16 T cell receptor beta chains from one sample, sequenced in a study of tumor-infiltrating lymphocytes in primary liver carcinoma. The source material, 20-30 mg of unsorted bulk tissue, was used to co-extract RNA and DNA. The authors made TCR beta cDNA from approximately 500 ng total RNA with a constant-region primer. It was through three nested multiplex PCR rounds of slightly modified ARM-PCR that TCR beta libraries arose. It was with TRBV1-TRBV30 forward primers and a C-beta reverse primer that the first two PCR rounds were run, at approximately 9 cycles each. TCRdb itself ran the multiplex PCR reads through MiXCR, one entry per CDR3 protein. Of 47,000 or so distinct CDR3 sequences in the sample, about 80% were seen once. Sequenced sample: liver tumor tissue from sampling region 3. The subset is: tumor region T3, left-lateral pole. Receptors originate from a man aged 40-49 years with primary liver carcinoma and hepatitis B virus infection.

A note on this clonotype: A junction boundary mismatches the germline segment, possibly from a read error. The CDR3 here is CVSSSTGLAGVQGSYEQHF. CDR3 DNA: TGTGTCAGCAGTTCTACGGGACTAGCGGGTGTTCAGGGCTCCTACGAGCAGCACTTC. The rearrangement joins TRBV6-5 to TRBJ2-7; 12 bases line up with TRBD2. In germline, CDR1 is MNHEY, CDR2 SVGAGI. This CDR3 has 19 residues.

As to this clonotype: Mismatch with germline at one junction end may stem from a read error. The chain links TRBV11-2 to TRBJ2-2; 13 bases are a match to TRBD2. The germline gives CDR1 SGHAT, CDR2 FQNNGV. CDR3 length: 17 amino acids. The CDR3 DNA is TGTGCCAACAGCTTACTAGCGGGAGGGCCTGGCACCAGGGAACTGTTTTTT. Encoded protein: CANSLLAGGPGTRELFF.

V is TRBV28 and J is TRBJ1-4; D gene uncertain. V was trimmed by 3 bases and J by 8 bases, leaving 19 bases between them. The CDR3 totals 16 residues. From germline, CDR1 is MDHEN and CDR2 SYDVKM. In DNA, the CDR3 is TGTGCCAGCAGTTTCTCGACCAGGACTGGGAGGGAAAAACTGTTTTTT. Protein: CASSFSTRTGREKLFF.

This chain connects TRBV11-2 to TRBJ2-7; D unresolved. CDR1 SGHAT and CDR2 FQNNGV come from the germline V gene. The CDR3 loop spans 11 amino acids. V lost 1 base and J lost 5, with 3 bases in between. DNA for the CDR3: TGTGCCAGCAGCTTAGTTCACGAGCAGTACTTC. Translating it yields CASSLVHEQYF.

To note about this clonotype: At one end the junction does not follow the germline gene, possibly because of a read error. The chain recombines TRBV10-2 with TRBJ2-1; no firm D call. CDR1 is WSHSY, CDR2 SAAADI, per germline. CDR3 length: 15 residues. DNA of the CDR3: TGCGTCAGCAGTGAGTCCGGTGTCGGGCACGGTGAACAGTTCTTC. Protein sequence: CVSSESGVGHGEQFF.

The sample holds a few counts of this clonotype. This sequence joins TRBV9 and TRBJ2-7; tentatively, D is TRBD1 (6 bases). This CDR3 has 15 amino acids. Germline V gene data show CDR1 as SGDLS and CDR2 as YYNGEE. Between the trimmed V and J ends, which lost 2 bases and 4 bases, there was a span of 16 bases. CDR3 amino acids: CASSVEGSGDYEQYF. Written as DNA, the CDR3 is TGTGCCAGCAGCGTTGAGGGGTCAGGGGATTACGAGCAGTACTTC.

Regarding this clonotype: This sequence may be a read error, since a much larger clone differs from it by one base. The chain employs TRBV5-1 and TRBJ2-2; possibly TRBD2 for D (5 bases). This CDR3 region has 18 residues. The ends were cut back, 0 bases at V and 10 bases at J, with 25 bases in the middle. CDR1 is SGHRS and CDR2 is YFSETQ in the germline V gene. For the CDR3, the DNA is TGCGCCAGCAGCTTGGTTGGACTCTCGGCCCTAGCTCGCGTGGAGCTGTTTTTT. Protein: CASSLVGLSALARVELFF.

The chain joins TRBV6-6 to TRBJ2-5; 9 bases map to TRBD2. With V trimmed by 9 bases and J by 4 bases, 12 bases remained unmatched. The CDR3 is made up of 15 amino acids. Germline V gives CDR1 MNHNY, CDR2 SVGAGI (reference sequence). CDR3 residues: CASTPLRRGGETQYF. In DNA form, the CDR3 reads TGTGCCAGTACCCCATTAAGGCGGGGGGGAGAGACCCAGTACTTC.

As concerns this clonotype: At one end the junction does not follow the germline gene, possibly because of a read error. V usage is TRBV12-3 or TRBV12-4 and J usage is TRBJ2-3; a possible D gene is TRBD1 (5 bases). The CDR3 contains 11 residues. CDR3 region: CVSRTTDTQYF. CDR3 sequence (DNA): TGTGTCAGCAGGACAACAGACACGCAGTATTTT.

The chain joins TRBV12-3 or TRBV12-4 to TRBJ2-7; D is undetermined. The CDR3 has 12 amino acids. V lost 9 bases and J lost 7, with 16 bases in between. CDR3 DNA: TGTGCCAGGACTCGGATGGGTGGGGAGCAGTACTTC. It codes for CARTRMGGEQYF.

For this clonotype: The junction shows a germline mismatch at one end, possibly a read error. The gene calls are TRBV11-2 and TRBJ2-7; D possibly uses TRBD1 or TRBD2 (5 bases each). The CDR3 runs 15 residues. Germline V lookup: CDR1 SGHAT, CDR2 FQNNGV. The CDR3 nucleotides are TGTGCCAGCAGCTTAGTGAGGGGAAGCTCCAACGAGCAGTACTTC. It specifies CASSLVRGSSNEQYF. The complete variable domain, with remaining parts taken from reference TRBV11-2 and TRBJ2-7, reads EAGVAQSPRYKIIEKRQSVAFWCNPISGHATLYWYQQILGQGPKLLIQFQNNGVVDDSQLPKDRFSAERLKGVDSTLKIQPAKLEDSAVYLCASSLVRGSSNEQYFGPGTRLTVT.

This clonotype was detected only once. The junction differs from germline at one of its ends, possibly a read error. The genes are TRBV7-2 and TRBJ2-1; 9 bases agree with TRBD1. The CDR3 has 15 amino acids. The V gene's germline CDR1 is SGHTA and CDR2 FQGNSA. The CDR3 sequence: CASSPDRGEYNELFF. CDR3 sequence (DNA): TGTGCCAGCAGCCCGGACAGGGGAGAATACAATGAGCTGTTCTTC.

The CDR3 protein is CASSQESHTGELFF. The CDR3 nucleotides read TGTGCCAGCAGCCAAGAGTCTCACACCGGGGAGCTGTTTTTT. This chain uses TRBV3-1 with TRBJ2-2, with D unresolved. The V gene lost 0 bases and the J gene lost 3 bases, with 5 bases spanning the gap. This CDR3 comprises 14 residues. CDR1 LGHDT and CDR2 YNNKEL come from the germline V gene (reference sequence).

The sample holds one count of this clonotype. A much larger clone lies one base from this, so it may be a read error. DNA of the CDR3: TGCCCCAGCAGCTATAGCGGGAGGGATTCTACAGATACGCAGTATTTT. It translates to CPSSYSGRDSTDTQYF. This chain links TRBV5-1 with TRBJ2-3, with TRBD2 identical over 11 bases. The CDR3 covers 16 residues. Germline V CDR1 and CDR2: SGHRS, YFSETQ.

This clonotype was observed a handful of times. One end of the junction fails to match germline, which may point to a read error. This chain connects TRBV7-9 to TRBJ1-1; D unclear. The CDR3 totals 13 residues. CDR1 SEHNR and CDR2 FQNEAQ come from the germline V gene (reference sequence). The CDR3 sequence: CVSSLEQSGEAFF. The CDR3 DNA reads as TGTGTCAGCAGCCTCGAACAGAGCGGTGAAGCTTTCTTT.

About this clonotype itself: At one end the junction does not follow the germline gene, possibly because of a read error. The rearrangement uses TRBV6-6 and TRBJ2-2, with 13 bases aligning to TRBD2. This CDR3 contains 16 residues. Germline V gives CDR1 MNHNY, CDR2 SVGAGI (reference sequence). CDR3 DNA: TGTGCCAGCAGCCAAGGACTAGCGGGAGACACCGGGGAGCTGCTCTTT. Residues: CASSQGLAGDTGELLF.